Below, 16 T cell receptor beta chains from the same sample are listed, as sequenced in a study of regulatory T cells in long-lasting Graves disease. As for time point: newly diagnosed GD, antithyroid drugs for less than 3 months. RNA extracted from PBMCs served as the sequencing template. CDR3 regions were amplified by Arm-PCR using iRepertoire HTBI primers to build TCR beta libraries. TCRdb re-called the multiplex PCR reads through MiXCR, storing one row per CDR3 protein. The data show 550,000 to 600,000 distinct CDR3 sequences, approximately 16% seen once. These same data were also listed under a study on T cells in Graves' hyperthyroidism and ophthalmopathy.

The sequenced sample was peripheral blood mononuclear cells (PBMCs), obtained at new diagnosis, from a patient treated with antithyroid drugs. The source is a man between 18 and 29 years old with Graves disease.

This clonotype was recorded at least ten times. V usage is TRBV20-1 and J usage is TRBJ2-3; TRBD2 is a possible D gene (5 bases). The germline CDR1 and CDR2 sequences are DFQATT and SNEGSKA (reference sequence). This CDR3 has 14 amino acids. Trimming shortened V by 1 base and J by 2 bases, and 10 bases separated the two germline ends. The CDR3 region has the DNA TGCAGTGCTAGAGCAGGACTGACCACAGATACGCAGTATTTT. Its protein product is CSARAGLTTDTQYF.

This clonotype turned up a few times. The CDR3 carries no conserved terminal phenylalanine or tryptophan, so it likely arises from a read error. This chain uses TRBV5-1 with TRBJ2-1, with TRBD1 matching over 8 bases. Germline-derived CDR1 and CDR2 are SGHRS and YFSETQ. The V and J ends lost 0 bases and 10 bases, in that order; junction bases with no gene match: 9. There are 15 residues in the CDR3. CDR3 in amino acids: CASSLGGQGRMEQFS. The CDR3 DNA follows: TGCGCCAGCAGCTTGGGCGGACAGGGCAGGATGGAGCAGTTCTCC.

This chain links TRBV20-1 with TRBJ1-4, with D possibly TRBD1 on 5 matching bases. The CDR3 spans 18 residues. V shed 6 bases and J shed 3 bases, with 26 bases lying between them. Germline-derived CDR1 and CDR2 are DFQATT and SNEGSKA (reference sequence). The CDR3 region has the DNA TGCAGTGCCCCCGCCGGGGCACCGGTCGTTGTGGCTAATGAAAAACTGTTTTTT. The encoded protein is CSAPAGAPVVVANEKLFF.

This clonotype was found many times. This chain connects TRBV7-9 to TRBJ2-5; D may be TRBD1 (6 bases). V lost 5 bases and J lost 3, with 16 bases in between. The CDR3 runs to 15 residues. The germline CDR1 and CDR2 sequences are SEHNR and FQNEAQ (reference sequence). CDR3 amino acids: CASSPIDTGKETQYF. CDR3 nucleotide sequence: TGTGCCAGCAGCCCGATTGATACAGGGAAAGAGACCCAGTACTTC.

This clonotype has a count of ten or more. The V and J genes are TRBV20-1 and TRBJ2-1, with D hard to call. Trimming removed 1 base from V and 8 bases from J, with 15 bases in between. Germline V gene lookup returns CDR1 DFQATT and CDR2 SNEGSKA (reference sequence). This CDR3 is 14 amino acids long. CDR3 amino acids: CSARVPGRVDEQFF. The CDR3 DNA follows: TGCAGTGCTAGAGTCCCCGGACGTGTGGATGAGCAGTTCTTC.

This clonotype occurred a few times. The J gene is TRBJ2-7, the V gene TRBV6-5; D may be TRBD2 (5 bases). The CDR3 loop spans 14 amino acids. V was cut by 1 base and J by 3 bases, with 10 bases left in between. Germline V lookup: CDR1 MNHEY, CDR2 SVGAGI. CDR3 in amino acids: CASSYYFGGYEQYF. The CDR3 DNA reads TGTGCCAGCAGTTACTATTTCGGAGGCTACGAGCAGTACTTC.

This sequence joins TRBV6-1 and TRBJ1-1; D remains ambiguous. CDR3 length: 15 amino acids. The V end lost 5 bases, the J end lost 4 bases, and 17 bases lay between the germline ends. Per germline, CDR1 MNHNS and CDR2 SASEGT. CDR3 in DNA: TGTGCCAGCAGTCCCTTATTGGGGTCGAGCACTGAAGCTTTCTTT. Translating gives CASSPLLGSSTEAFF.

In this sample, this clonotype turned up many times. The chain employs TRBV28 and TRBJ1-2, with 7 bases fitting TRBD1. Germline CDR1 is MDHEN and CDR2 is SYDVKM. The CDR3 length is 18 residues. V shed 3 bases, J shed 0 bases, and the junction held 13 bases outside the gene matches. The CDR3 DNA is TGTGCCAGCAGTTTCCGTTCTTCTCCCGACAGGGCTAACTATGGCTACACCTTC. Residues: CASSFRSSPDRANYGYTF.

Many counts were recorded for this clonotype. V is TRBV2 and J is TRBJ2-3; D is uncertain. With 7 bases removed from V and 2 bases from J, the gap between germline ends came to 10 bases. The CDR3 consists of 13 residues. CDR1 is SNHLY, CDR2 FYNNEI, per germline. The CDR3 loop is CASINYPTDTQYF. The DNA of the CDR3 is TGTGCCAGCATCAACTACCCCACAGATACGCAGTATTTT.

The table lists this clonotype with a few counts. The CDR3 sequence: CASSQGTSGNVAQYF. Here the CDR3 DNA reads TGTGCCAGCAGCCAAGGGACTAGCGGGAACGTGGCCCAGTACTTC. The chain employs TRBV3-1 and TRBJ2-5; 12 bases are shared with TRBD2. The CDR3 has 15 amino acids. Germline values: CDR1 LGHDT, CDR2 YNNKEL (reference sequence). Trimming took 1 base from V and 9 from J; bases not matched to a gene: 6.

This clonotype was seen many times. This chain links TRBV6-1 with TRBJ2-6; D is ambiguous. Trimming removed 7 bases at V and 2 bases at J, with 0 bases between. CDR3 length: 11 residues. Per germline, CDR1 MNHNS and CDR2 SASEGT. The CDR3 DNA reads as TGTGCCAGCACTGGGGCCAACGTCCTGACTTTC. It yields the protein CASTGANVLTF.

This clonotype was counted at least ten times. The chain combines TRBV12-3 or TRBV12-4 with TRBJ1-2; 10 bases fit TRBD1. V lost 4 bases and J lost 4; bases outside the gene matches: 6. The CDR3 totals 15 residues. The chain's CDR3 is CASSYGTGASYGYTF. The DNA of the CDR3 is TGTGCCAGCAGTTATGGGACAGGGGCTTCCTATGGCTACACCTTC.

The CDR3 reads CASTRDRGREKLFF. The CDR3, as DNA: TGTGCCAGCACCAGGGACAGGGGGCGGGAAAAACTGTTTTTT. V is TRBV6-1 and J is TRBJ1-4; 12 bases align to TRBD1. CDR1 and CDR2 from the germline V gene are MNHNS and SASEGT. The CDR3 runs to 14 residues. Germline trimming cut 7 bases from V and 8 bases from J; bases unmatched to any gene: 5.

This chain uses TRBV6-5 with TRBJ1-2; the D gene is possibly TRBD1 (5 bases). The V end was cut by 2 bases, the J end by 4 bases, with 8 bases between. CDR1 is MNHEY, CDR2 SVGAGI, per germline. The CDR3 totals 13 residues. The CDR3 loop is CASSYGAFYGYTF. The DNA for the CDR3 is TGTGCCAGCAGTTACGGGGCGTTCTATGGCTACACCTTC.

J is TRBJ2-7 and V is TRBV4-1; no clear D gene. CDR1 and CDR2 from the germline V gene are MGHRA and YSYEKL. The CDR3 contains 15 residues. V gave up 0 bases and J gave up 4 bases, with 13 bases separating them. The DNA of the CDR3 is TGCGCCAGCAGCCAAGATTCAGCCTCCGCGTACGAGCAGTACTTC. This gives the protein CASSQDSASAYEQYF.

The V and J genes are TRBV20-1 and TRBJ2-7, with 11 bases matching TRBD2. The germline CDR1 and CDR2 sequences are DFQATT and SNEGSKA (reference sequence). This CDR3 has 14 residues. The V gene end was trimmed by 2 bases and the J gene end by 5 bases; junction bases not matched to a gene: 5. The CDR3 here is CSARNPSGGNEQYF. For the CDR3, the DNA is TGCAGTGCTAGAAACCCTAGCGGGGGGAACGAGCAGTACTTC.